This paragraph reports one T cell receptor beta chain. Its matching antigen is unknown. These data belong to a study of graft-versus-host responses after intestinal transplantation. Study results and caveats: Allografts carried high graft-versus-host to host-versus-graft clonal ratios in patients having graft-donor T cell macrochimerism.

Profiled with immunoSEQ multiplex PCR; TCRdb holds only in-frame clones, not every one. The sample comprises more than 65,000 clones, 85% to 90% of which are singletons, and 0.3% to 0.4% rests with the top ten. V shed 5 bases and J shed 0 bases, with 10 bases lying between them. Germline V lookup: CDR1 MDHEN, CDR2 SYDVKM. The CDR3 runs 14 residues. The sequence came from a human donor who received an intestinal transplant. The sample consisted of unstimulated CD4+ T cells sorted from spleen or lymph node cells, taken before intestinal transplant. The chain carries TRBV28 and TRBJ1-1; a weak D match, TRBD1 (5 bases). CDR3 protein: CASSPGGLNTEAFF. The CDR3 DNA is TGTGCCAGCAGTCCCGGGGGACTGAACACTGAAGCTTTCTTT. Based on the CDR3 plus reference TRBV28 and TRBJ1-1, the full variable domain is DVKVTQSSRYLVKRTGEKVFLECVQDMDHENMFWYRQDPGLGLRLIYFSYDVKMKEKGDIPEGYSVSREKKERFSLILESASTNQTSMYLCASSPGGLNTEAFFGQGTRLTVV.